In its sample, the clone carrying this TCR beta chain was seen a few times. Its specificity is not known. PCR employed 60 Vbeta and 13 Jbeta primers. Sequenced by immunoSEQ multiplex PCR; TCRdb stores in-frame clones only, minus some. This table has some 200,000 clones, about 84% appearing once. This specimen comes from a study of cytomegalovirus exposure and HLA in healthy donors. Notes on the study in general: Per a prior analysis, the majority of TCR beta V segments were productive roughly 87% or roughly 30% of the time. A later analysis found TCR association rates differed by HLA locus, highest for DRB1 and lowest for HLA-C.

This CDR3 comprises 12 residues. The germline CDR1 and CDR2 sequences are MNHNS and SASEGT. V was pared by 6 bases and J by 7 bases, with 13 bases between. This clonotype was sampled from a man in his fifties or sixties in good health and CMV-seronegative. The rearrangement joins TRBV6-1 to TRBJ2-7, with a tentative D call TRBD2 (6 bases). Sequencing input: PBMCs. The CDR3 DNA reads as TGTGCCAGCAGGATGGGTCGGGAGGAGCAGTACTTC. It is translated as CASRMGREEQYF.